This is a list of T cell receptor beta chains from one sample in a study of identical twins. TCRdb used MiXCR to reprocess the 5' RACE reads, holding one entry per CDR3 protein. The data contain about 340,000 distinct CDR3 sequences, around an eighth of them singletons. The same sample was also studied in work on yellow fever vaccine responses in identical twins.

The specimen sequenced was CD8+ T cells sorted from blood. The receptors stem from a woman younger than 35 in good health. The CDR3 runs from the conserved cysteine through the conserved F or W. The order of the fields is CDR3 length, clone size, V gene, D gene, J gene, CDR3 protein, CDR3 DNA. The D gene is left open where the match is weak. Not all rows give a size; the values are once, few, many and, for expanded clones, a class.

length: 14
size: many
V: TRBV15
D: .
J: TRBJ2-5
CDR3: CATSRVPGTKTQYF
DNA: TGTGCCACCAGCAGAGTCCCGGGAACCAAGACCCAGTACTTC

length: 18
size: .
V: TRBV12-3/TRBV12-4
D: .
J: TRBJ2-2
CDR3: CACCLPFFRWDNTGELFF
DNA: TGTGCCTGCTGTTTACCCTTTTTTCGGTGGGATAACACCGGGGAGCTGTTTTTT

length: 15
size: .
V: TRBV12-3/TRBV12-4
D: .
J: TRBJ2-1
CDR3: CASSLPGTVYNEQFF
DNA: TGTGCCAGCAGTTTACCCGGGACGGTCTACAATGAGCAGTTCTTC

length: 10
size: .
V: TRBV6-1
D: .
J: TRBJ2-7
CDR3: CASNKYEQYF
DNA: TGTGCCAGCAATAAGTACGAGCAGTACTTC

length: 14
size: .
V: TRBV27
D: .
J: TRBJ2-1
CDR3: CASSLIQGYNEQFF
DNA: TGTGCCAGCAGTTTAATTCAGGGATACAATGAGCAGTTCTTC

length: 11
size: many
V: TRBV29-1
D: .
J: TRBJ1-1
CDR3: CSVAHGTEAFF
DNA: TGCAGCGTTGCCCACGGCACTGAAGCTTTCTTT

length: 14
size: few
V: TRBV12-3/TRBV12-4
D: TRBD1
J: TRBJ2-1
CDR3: CASSLGQGLNEQFF
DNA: TGTGCCAGCAGCCTTGGACAGGGCCTCAATGAGCAGTTCTTC

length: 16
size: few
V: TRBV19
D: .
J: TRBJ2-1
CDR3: CASSIDVSGPYNEQFF
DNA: TGTGCCAGTAGTATAGATGTCAGCGGCCCCTACAATGAGCAGTTCTTC

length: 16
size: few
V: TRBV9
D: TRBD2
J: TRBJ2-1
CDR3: CASSVDGGGANHEQFF
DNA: TGTGCCAGCAGCGTAGATGGCGGGGGGGCCAATCATGAGCAGTTCTTC

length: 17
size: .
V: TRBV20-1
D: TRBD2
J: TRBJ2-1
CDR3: CCARDRWGSGIDNEQFF
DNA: TGCTGTGCTAGAGATCGGTGGGGTAGCGGGATCGACAATGAGCAGTTCTTC

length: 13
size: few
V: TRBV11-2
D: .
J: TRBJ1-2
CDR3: CASSLLVGYGYTF
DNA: TGTGCCAGCAGCTTGCTTGTGGGCTATGGCTACACCTTC

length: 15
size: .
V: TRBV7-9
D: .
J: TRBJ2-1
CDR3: CASSLSGQFDNEQFF
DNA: TGTGCCAGCAGCTTAAGCGGACAGTTTGACAATGAGCAGTTCTTC

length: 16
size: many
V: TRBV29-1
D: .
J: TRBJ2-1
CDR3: CSVEDSDLPPYNEQFF
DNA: TGCAGCGTTGAAGATAGCGACCTCCCTCCGTACAATGAGCAGTTCTTC

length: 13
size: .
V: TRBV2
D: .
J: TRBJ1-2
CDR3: CASSLGQVVGYTF
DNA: TGTGCCAGCAGTCTGGGGCAGGTAGTGGGCTACACCTTC

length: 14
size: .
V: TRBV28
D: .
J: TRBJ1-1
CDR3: CASSFGGRNTEAFF
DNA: TGTGCCAGCAGTTTCGGGGGCCGGAACACTGAAGCTTTCTTT

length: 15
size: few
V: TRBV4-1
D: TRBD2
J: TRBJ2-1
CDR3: CASSPTSALGDEQFF
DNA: TGCGCCAGCAGCCCGACTAGCGCCCTTGGGGATGAGCAGTTCTTC

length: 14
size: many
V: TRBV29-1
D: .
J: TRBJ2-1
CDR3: CSVEGPGSYNEQFF
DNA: TGCAGCGTTGAAGGACCAGGATCCTACAATGAGCAGTTCTTC

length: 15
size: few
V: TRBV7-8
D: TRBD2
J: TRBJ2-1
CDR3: CASSFPIRLAGAQFF
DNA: TGTGCCAGCAGCTTCCCAATAAGACTAGCGGGGGCTCAGTTCTTC

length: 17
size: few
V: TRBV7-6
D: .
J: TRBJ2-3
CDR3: CASSHRDSPDKIDTQYF
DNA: TGTGCCAGCAGCCATAGAGACTCCCCCGACAAAATAGATACGCAGTATTTT

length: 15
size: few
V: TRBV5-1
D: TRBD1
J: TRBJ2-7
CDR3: CASSLEGQGFYEQYF
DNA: TGCGCCAGCAGCTTGGAGGGACAGGGCTTCTACGAGCAGTACTTC

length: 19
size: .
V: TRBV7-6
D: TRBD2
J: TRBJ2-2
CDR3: CASSLAGGPIVSNTGELFF
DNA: TGTGCCAGCAGCCTAGCGGGGGGGCCAATAGTGTCGAACACCGGGGAGCTGTTTTTT

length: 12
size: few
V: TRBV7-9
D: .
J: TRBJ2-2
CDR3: CASIPRTGELFF
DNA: TGTGCCAGCATCCCGAGAACCGGGGAGCTGTTTTTT

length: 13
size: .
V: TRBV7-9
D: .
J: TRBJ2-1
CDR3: CASSFSVPNGQFF
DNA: TGTGCCAGCAGCTTTTCGGTGCCGAACGGGCAGTTCTTC

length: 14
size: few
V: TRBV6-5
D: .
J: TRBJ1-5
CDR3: CASSYVGSNQPQHF
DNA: TGTGCCAGCAGTTACGTCGGTAGCAATCAGCCCCAGCATTTT

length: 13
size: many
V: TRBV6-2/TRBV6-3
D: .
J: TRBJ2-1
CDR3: CASSYGGQPQRVF
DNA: TGTGCCAGCAGTTACGGGGGCCAACCCCAGCGGGTCTTC

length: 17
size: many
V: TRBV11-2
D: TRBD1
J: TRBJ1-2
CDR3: CASSLPPAYRGRYGYTF
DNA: TGTGCCAGCAGCTTACCCCCGGCTTACAGGGGGCGCTATGGCTACACCTTC

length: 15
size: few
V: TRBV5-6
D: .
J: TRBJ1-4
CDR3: CASTTTGTEGEKLFF
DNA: TGTGCCAGCACCACGACCGGGACGGAAGGTGAAAAACTGTTTTTT

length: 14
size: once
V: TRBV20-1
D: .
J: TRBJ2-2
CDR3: CSARDWDTTGELFF
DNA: TGCAGTGCTAGAGATTGGGACACCACCGGGGAGCTGTTTTTT

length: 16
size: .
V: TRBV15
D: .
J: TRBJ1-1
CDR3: CATSRVPLGMNTEAFF
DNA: TGTGCCACCAGCAGAGTTCCCCTAGGGATGAACACTGAAGCTTTCTTT

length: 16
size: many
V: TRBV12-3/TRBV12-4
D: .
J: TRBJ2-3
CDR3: CASSISTGPSTDTQYF
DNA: TGTGCCAGCAGTATTAGCACAGGCCCTAGCACAGATACGCAGTATTTT

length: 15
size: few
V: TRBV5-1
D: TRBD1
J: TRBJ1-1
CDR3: CASSHDQGANTEAFF
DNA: TGCGCCAGCAGCCATGATCAGGGGGCGAACACTGAAGCTTTCTTT

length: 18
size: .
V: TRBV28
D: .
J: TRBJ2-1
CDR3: CASSSENLAFFSYNEQFF
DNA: TGTGCCAGCAGTTCGGAGAACCTAGCGTTTTTCTCCTACAATGAGCAGTTCTTC

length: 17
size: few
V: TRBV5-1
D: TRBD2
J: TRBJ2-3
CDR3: CASSPGLAGASTDTQYF
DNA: TGCGCCAGCAGCCCGGGACTAGCGGGGGCGAGCACAGATACGCAGTATTTT

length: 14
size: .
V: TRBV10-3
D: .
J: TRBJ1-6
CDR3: CAISDLENNSPLHF
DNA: TGTGCCATCAGTGACCTAGAAAATAATTCACCCCTCCACTTT

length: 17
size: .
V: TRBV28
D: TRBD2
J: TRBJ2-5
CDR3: CASSPPLAGGPPETQYF
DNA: TGTGCCAGCAGTCCGCCCTTAGCGGGGGGGCCTCCGGAGACCCAGTACTTC

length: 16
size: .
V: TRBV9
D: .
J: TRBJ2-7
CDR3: CASSPSRAGGPGGQYF
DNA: TGTGCCAGCAGCCCCTCCCGGGCCGGGGGGCCCGGGGGGCAGTACTTC

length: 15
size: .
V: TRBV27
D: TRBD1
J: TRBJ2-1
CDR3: CASTETGARYNEQFF
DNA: TGTGCCAGCACCGAAACAGGGGCCCGGTACAATGAGCAGTTCTTC

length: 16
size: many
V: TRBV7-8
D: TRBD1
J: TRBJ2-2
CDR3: CASSLGTGPEAGELFF
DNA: TGTGCCAGCAGCTTAGGGACAGGTCCGGAGGCCGGGGAGCTGTTTTTT

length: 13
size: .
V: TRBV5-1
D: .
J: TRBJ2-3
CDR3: CASSLLPTDTQYF
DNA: TGCGCCAGCAGCCTTCTCCCCACAGATACGCAGTATTTT